Listed here is a single T cell receptor (beta chain). The target antigen is unknown. The data were obtained in a study of cytomegalovirus exposure and HLA in healthy donors. PCR was performed using 60 Vbeta and 13 Jbeta primers. The method was immunoSEQ multiplex PCR; TCRdb's version includes in-frame clones alone and lacks a portion of them. The sample comprises roughly 150,000 clones, roughly three quarters of which are singletons, and 2% to 2.5% rests with the top ten. The CDR3 loop spans 14 amino acids. Trimming at V came to 7 bases and at J to 7 bases, leaving 4 bases not matched to a gene. CDR1 and CDR2 from the germline V gene are SNHLY and FYNNEI. Study-level findings and limits: The availability of immune exposure information extended only to CMV serostatus.

This sequence was found in a man aged 30 to 39 in good health and CMV-seronegative. What was sequenced was PBMCs. This chain links TRBV2 with TRBJ2-1; 13 bases map to TRBD2. CDR3 DNA: TGTGCCAGCAAAGGACTAGCGGGAGAGAATGAGCAGTTCTTC. As protein: CASKGLAGENEQFF.